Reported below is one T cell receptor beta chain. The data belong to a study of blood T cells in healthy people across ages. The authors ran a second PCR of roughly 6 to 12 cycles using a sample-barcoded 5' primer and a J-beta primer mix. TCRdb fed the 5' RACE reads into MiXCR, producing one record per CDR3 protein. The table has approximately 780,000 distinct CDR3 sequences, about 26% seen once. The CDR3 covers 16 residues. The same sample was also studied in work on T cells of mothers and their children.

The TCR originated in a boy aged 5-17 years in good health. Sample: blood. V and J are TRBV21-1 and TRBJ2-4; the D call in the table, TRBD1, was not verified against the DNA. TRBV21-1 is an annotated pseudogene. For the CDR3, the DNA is TGTGCCAGCAGATACGGGACAGCTTCAGCCAAAAACATTCAGTACTTC. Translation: CASRYGTASAKNIQYF.